This TCR beta chain was identified during a study of cytomegalovirus exposure and HLA in healthy donors. Turning to the study itself: Genetic ancestry analysis placed 75% to 85% of the 400 or so donors that were genotyped in the Caucasian-associated cluster.

The PCR ran on 60 Vbeta and 13 Jbeta primers. Per the original data handling: About 11 million of tens of millions of unique TCR beta chains were shared, per a later count. Sequencing was performed with immunoSEQ multiplex PCR; in TCRdb, only in-frame clones are kept and a portion is missing. The V and J calls and clone size come from that table; D and trimming were worked out from the DNA. The sample totals 85,000 to 110,000 clones. There are 17 residues in the CDR3. V dropped 3 bases and J dropped 4; count of bases not matched to a gene: 14. Germline V CDR1 and CDR2: LGHNA, YSLEER. The sequence was collected from a man in his forties in good health and CMV-seronegative. The chain uses TRBV4-3 and TRBJ1-2; 7 bases are a match to TRBD1. Sequences were obtained from PBMCs. The CDR3 region has the DNA TGCGCCAGCAGCCAGATAGCCAACAGGGGACGGGGCTATGGCTACACCTTC. It specifies CASSQIANRGRGYGYTF.